The TCR beta chain described here comes from a study of T cell responses to AZD1222 COVID-19 vaccine. The method was immunoSEQ multiplex PCR; TCRdb's version includes in-frame clones alone and lacks a portion of them. This sample has more than 150,000 clones, with around 87% found just once. Germline V gene data show CDR1 as SGHVS and CDR2 as FQNEAQ. The CDR3 contains 16 residues. The V end was cut by 1 base, the J end by 0 bases, with 12 bases between. The chain joins TRBV7-8 to TRBJ1-1, with D unclear. This TCR came from an adult in good health. Here the sequenced sample was peripheral blood, taken on day 0 of MenACWY control vaccination. The CDR3 coding sequence is TGTGCCAGCAGCTTAGAAGGGAGGGTGATGAACACTGAAGCTTTCTTT. Translating gives CASSLEGRVMNTEAFF.